This T cell receptor beta chain was identified in a study of spatial heterogeneity in lung cancer (dated by TCRdb to about 2019). In terms of the full investigation: Beta-chain transcripts were consistently detected in greater numbers than alpha-chain transcripts, which likely reflects a higher abundance of beta-chain transcripts. In tumor regions, TCR transcript counts showed a strong correlation with a T cell transcriptional module score derived from matched bulk RNA-seq. In the raw uncorrected reads, each unique combination of TCR and UMI appeared on average more than ten times. The study quantitatively compared TCR alpha and beta repertoires across multiple tumor regions, matched nontumor lung and blood in non-small cell lung cancer. Nonsynonymous mutation counts, determined by whole-exome sequencing of tumor tissue, were related to TCR repertoire features. At surgery, 200 or so tumor regions, roughly 63 matched nontumor lung samples and fewer than 60 PBMC samples were TCR-sequenced for both alpha and beta chains.

The library was obtained by 5' RACE. The run used a NextSeq 500. To allow correction of PCR and sequencing errors, the TCR library protocol tagged every TCR cDNA molecule with a unique molecular identifier. In the source study's methods: TCR identification, UMI-based error correction and CDR3 extraction were performed with Decombinator tools. Expanded TCRs were defined as those above a frequency of 2 per 1,000, corresponding to the top 1% of the tumor frequency distribution. Expanded tumor TCRs statistically deemed absent (corrected P<0.05) from at least one tumor region were classed as regional, and all other expanded tumor TCRs were classed as ubiquitous. Rényi diversity was computed with the R vegan package after subsampling each repertoire 100 times to 5,000 TCRs. CDR3 similarity networks were constructed using string-kernel similarity of amino acid triplets, with links drawn between CDR3s whose pairwise similarity was above 0.82. TCRdb handled the public reads itself, with Q25 trimming in fastp and clone calling in MiXCR, and kept productive beta chains. Merged by CDR3 protein, the rows form single entries marked with the most common genes and DNA. The V and J calls follow TCRdb's processing rather than the paper's. The sample contains about 11,000 distinct CDR3 sequences, approximately 5.1% of them found a single time. Together, the top ten hold roughly an eighth of the sample.

This clonotype was counted at least ten times. Its target antigen remains unknown. Base qualities are not provided; no much larger clone lies one nucleotide away. General study outcomes and caveats: The tumor nonsynonymous mutation count correlated with the number of expanded alpha and beta TCRs within the tumor. Counts of ubiquitous and regional expanded TCRs were found to correlate with counts of ubiquitous and regional nonsynonymous mutations, respectively. Confirming at a functional level the hypothesis that regional TCRs recognize regional mutations was considered to require additional single-cell paired TCR alpha and beta sequencing. TCR-seq coverage of tumor T cells was estimated to be only around 7% for alpha chains and 13% for beta chains.

Sequences SGHRS (CDR1) and YFSETQ (CDR2) are obtained from the germline V gene. The CDR3 goes from the cysteine to the phenylalanine over 13 residues. Just CDR3 DNA is preserved here, 39 bases in frame from base 1. Compared with germline, V lacks 7 bases and J lacks 0 bases; bases without a gene match: 3. According to the study, the label for this sample's time point signals: sample taken at primary tumor resection. Donors were 65 to 85 patients with early-stage, untreated non-small cell lung cancer from the lung TRACERx cohort. Whole RNA extracted from tumor and nontumor lung tissue, or from cryopreserved PBMC samples, was used for TCR sequencing without cell sorting. Only patients for whom sufficient RNA was available from at least two tumor regions were selected for TCR sequencing. Before being selected, tumor and adjacent nontumor lung specimens were reviewed by a lung pathologist.

This sequence was found in a male donor with early-stage non-small cell lung cancer. The sequence is built from TRBV5-1 and TRBJ1-1; 7 central nucleotides agree with TRBD1. The sequenced sample was lung tumor tissue, obtained at surgery. DNA sequence: TGCGCCAGCCAGGGACAGATGAACACTGAAGCTTTCTTT. It is translated as CASQGQMNTEAFF.